The sequence of this TCR beta chain was determined in a study of cytomegalovirus exposure and HLA in healthy donors. Concerning this clone itself: Its target is not known.

Use of 60 Vbeta and 13 Jbeta primers characterized the PCR. Here immunoSEQ multiplex PCR was the method, and the copy in TCRdb shows in-frame clones only, minus some. The table shows roughly 180,000 clones, with 85% occurring only once. Study-level points and caveats: An ancestry cluster, one associated with Asian ancestry, reportedly showed fewer N-insertions than the roughly 700-donor mean in a later analysis.

While unrecorded immune exposures were likely, the donors were nominally healthy when sampled. Germline CDR1 is SGHRS and CDR2 is YFSETQ. This CDR3 is built from 18 residues. V lost 2 bases and J lost 0; bases outside the gene matches: 5. Sequencing was performed on PBMCs. This chain connects TRBV5-1 to TRBJ2-1, with 13 bases matching TRBD2. This receptor was identified in a boy younger than 10 in good health and CMV-seronegative. The CDR3 DNA is TGCGCCAGCAGCTTACTAGCGGGGGGGCCTAGCTCCTACAATGAGCAGTTCTTC. It is translated as CASSLLAGGPSSYNEQFF.